This TCR beta chain is from a study of T cells after yellow fever vaccination. About the research overall: When fractions had low cell numbers, they were prepared with SMART-Seq v4 Ultra Low Input.

A remark on this clonotype: The antigen remains unidentified.

Study-wide results and limits: A small proportion of clonotypes was detected in both the CD4 and CD8 compartments. A faster peak, day 5 versus 15, was reached by the weaker secondary response.

The length of the CDR3 is 16 residues. Germline CDR1 is MNHEY and CDR2 is SMNVEV (reference sequence). Unmatched junction bases numbered 7, after V lost 4 bases and J lost 3 bases. Universal primer sites and UMIs were introduced during 5'RACE template-switching synthesis of TCR cDNA. Via MiXCR, TCRdb re-called the 5' RACE reads, giving one row per CDR3 protein. The sample holds about 300,000 distinct CDR3 sequences, about 6.6% seen once. The rearrangement uses TRBV27 and TRBJ2-3; TRBD2 matches at 10 bases. The TCR comes from a man between 18 and 29 years old who received the YFV17D yellow fever vaccine. The sequencing here drew on PBMCs, taken approximately 40 days after the first yellow fever vaccination. The CDR3 protein is CASSSLAGVGTDTQYF. The CDR3 nucleotides are TGTGCCAGCAGTTCTCTAGCGGGGGTGGGGACAGATACGCAGTATTTT.